A single sample gave rise to the 26 T cell receptor beta chains below, sequenced in a study of T cell responses to AZD1222 COVID-19 vaccine. TCRdb's copy holds only in-frame clones and misses some; the assay was immunoSEQ multiplex PCR. The table lists 110,000 or so clones, around 87% of them singletons. The sequencing here drew on peripheral blood, taken on day 0 of AZD1222 vaccination. The source of these receptors is an adult in good health.

The genes are TRBV6-6 and TRBJ2-7, with 10 bases matching TRBD2. The CDR3 is 16 residues long. CDR1 is MNHNY, CDR2 SVGAGI, per germline (reference sequence). The V and J ends lost 5 bases and 2 bases, in that order; junction bases with no gene match: 9. The DNA of the CDR3 is TGTGCCAGCAGTCGCACCGGACTAGCGGACCCCTACGAGCAGTACTTC. Its translation: CASSRTGLADPYEQYF.

CDR3 in amino acids: CASSAGTGGTGELFF. CDR3 in DNA: TGTGCCAGCAGTGCCGGGACAGGGGGGACCGGGGAGCTGTTTTTT. This chain uses TRBV27 with TRBJ2-2; 11 bases agree with TRBD1. CDR1 is MNHEY and CDR2 is SMNVEV in the germline V gene (reference sequence). This CDR3 spans 15 amino acids. The V gene end was trimmed by 5 bases and the J gene end by 5 bases; junction bases not matched to a gene: 4.

This sequence joins TRBV7-9 and TRBJ1-1; no definite D call. Per the germline V gene, CDR1 is SEHNR and CDR2 is FQNEAQ (reference sequence). The CDR3 runs to 14 residues. V was cut by 1 base and J by 1 base, with 7 bases left in between. This CDR3 is CASSLGQKNTEAFF. DNA of the CDR3: TGTGCCAGCAGCTTAGGGCAGAAGAACACTGAAGCTTTCTTT.

The V call is TRBV13, the J call TRBJ2-7; TRBD1 agrees at 7 bases. Trimming at V came to 4 bases and at J to 4 bases, leaving 4 bases not matched to a gene. CDR1 is PRHDT, CDR2 FYEKMQ, per germline (reference sequence). This CDR3 is 13 amino acids long. CDR3 DNA sequence: TGTGCCAGCAGCTGGGGACAGACATACGAGCAGTACTTC. Translated: CASSWGQTYEQYF.

The V and J genes are TRBV7-2 and TRBJ1-6; D is uncertain. This CDR3 region has 16 residues. The V and J ends lost 1 base and 11 bases respectively, with 18 bases between them. The germline V gene encodes CDR1 SGHTA and CDR2 FQGNSA. The CDR3 DNA reads as TGTGCCAGCAGCTTAGGTGTTCGGGCAGCGAAAGCACCCCTCCACTTT. Translated: CASSLGVRAAKAPLHF.

In its sample, this clone was seen once. This chain links TRBV7-2 with TRBJ2-6; D is unresolved. The CDR3 sequence is 14 residues long. Germline assignment: CDR1 SGHTA and CDR2 FQGNSA. Trimming removed 1 base from V and 3 bases from J, with 4 bases in between. The CDR3 DNA is TGTGCCAGCAGCTTAGTTGGTGGGGCCAACGTCCTGACTTTC. It encodes CASSLVGGANVLTF.

The rearrangement links TRBV15 to TRBJ1-3; TRBD1 might be the D (5 bases). V was clipped by 0 bases and J by 4 bases, with 13 bases between them. Per the germline V gene, CDR1 is LNHNV and CDR2 is YYDKDF (reference sequence). CDR3 length equals 16 residues. Written as DNA, the CDR3 is TGTGCCACCAGCAGAGATCGGGGGATGATCGGAAACACCATATATTTT. Its protein is CATSRDRGMIGNTIYF.

The rearrangement links TRBV2 to TRBJ1-6; 9 nucleotides agree with TRBD1. CDR1 and CDR2 (germline): SNHLY, FYNNEI. The CDR3 is 16 residues long. The trim removed 3 bases at V and 9 bases at J, leaving 9 bases unmatched. The CDR3 here is CASSDDLGQGTSPLHF. CDR3 nucleotides: TGTGCCAGCAGTGACGACTTAGGACAGGGGACTTCACCCCTCCACTTT.

This chain connects TRBV29-1 to TRBJ1-6; 7 bases match TRBD1. The length of the CDR3 is 14 residues. The germline CDR1 and CDR2 sequences are SQVTM and ANQGSEA. Trimming at V came to 4 bases and at J to 6 bases, leaving 6 bases not matched to a gene. The CDR3 reads CSVAIGTVNSPLHF. CDR3 bases: TGCAGCGTTGCCATAGGGACAGTTAATTCACCCCTCCACTTT.

The chain combines TRBV28 with TRBJ2-3, with unresolved D. Germline V gene sequence: CDR1 MDHEN, CDR2 SYDVKM. This CDR3 region has 15 residues. Trimming left V 5 bases short and J 0 bases short, with 12 bases between. The CDR3 region has the DNA TGTGCCAGCAGTCGACCAAGGAGTAGCACAGATACGCAGTATTTT. It encodes CASSRPRSSTDTQYF. The whole variable domain, remainder taken from reference TRBV28 and TRBJ2-3, is DVKVTQSSRYLVKRTGEKVFLECVQDMDHENMFWYRQDPGLGLRLIYFSYDVKMKEKGDIPEGYSVSREKKERFSLILESASTNQTSMYLCASSRPRSSTDTQYFGPGTRLTVL.

The rearrangement links TRBV28 to TRBJ1-3, with 9 bases identical to TRBD1. The V gene's germline CDR1 is MDHEN and CDR2 SYDVKM. Trimming took 6 bases from V and 0 from J; bases not matched to a gene: 12. The CDR3 runs to 18 residues. The CDR3 sequence is CASRDVPGQGSSGNTIYF. As DNA, the CDR3 is TGTGCCAGCAGGGATGTCCCGGGACAGGGCAGCTCTGGAAACACCATATATTTT. The whole variable domain, remainder taken from reference TRBV28 and TRBJ1-3, is DVKVTQSSRYLVKRTGEKVFLECVQDMDHENMFWYRQDPGLGLRLIYFSYDVKMKEKGDIPEGYSVSREKKERFSLILESASTNQTSMYLCASRDVPGQGSSGNTIYFGEGSWLTVV.

The V and J genes are TRBV24-1 and TRBJ1-2, with D perhaps matching TRBD1 (5 bases). The CDR3 loop spans 14 amino acids. Trimming pared 1 base from V and 4 bases from J, leaving 9 bases between. The germline gives CDR1 KGHDR, CDR2 SFDVKD. This CDR3 reads CATSDFRGSYGYTF. The CDR3 coding sequence is TGTGCCACCAGTGATTTCCGGGGGAGCTATGGCTACACCTTC.

The rearrangement uses TRBV28 and TRBJ2-3, with D hard to call. Per the germline V gene, CDR1 is MDHEN and CDR2 is SYDVKM. CDR3 length equals 14 residues. Between the trimmed V and J ends, which lost 6 bases and 2 bases, there was a span of 12 bases. The CDR3 bases are TGTGCCAGCAGAAGTCCTAGGAACACAGATACGCAGTATTTT. Translation gives CASRSPRNTDTQYF.

The chain joins TRBV20-1 to TRBJ1-2; no clear D gene. Germline-derived CDR1 and CDR2 are DFQATT and SNEGSKA (reference sequence). The CDR3 runs to 15 residues. V was shortened by 3 bases and J by 0 bases, with 14 bases between the two germline ends. The CDR3 region is CSASKAGGTNYGYTF. CDR3 bases: TGCAGTGCTAGTAAGGCCGGCGGTACTAACTATGGCTACACCTTC.

The V call is TRBV5-6, the J call TRBJ2-4, with D possibly TRBD1 on 5 matching bases. Trimming removed 2 bases at V and 7 bases at J, with 13 bases between. CDR1 and CDR2 from the germline V gene are SGHDT and YYEEEE. This CDR3 has 14 amino acids. CDR3 nucleotides: TGTGCCAGCAGCTTTTCAGGGATAGGCAACATTCAGTACTTC. Translating gives CASSFSGIGNIQYF.

The chain joins TRBV15 to TRBJ2-3; D might be TRBD1 (5 bases). Germline assignment: CDR1 LNHNV and CDR2 YYDKDF (reference sequence). V lost 0 bases to trimming and J lost 1 base, with 11 bases between them. This CDR3 has 16 residues. This chain's CDR3 is CATSRDRQGGTDTQYF. CDR3 bases: TGTGCCACCAGCAGAGATCGCCAGGGCGGCACAGATACGCAGTATTTT.

The chain recombines TRBV7-9 with TRBJ2-7; tentatively, D is TRBD2 (5 bases). The CDR3 length is 16 residues. CDR1 SEHNR and CDR2 FQNEAQ come from the germline V gene (reference sequence). Trimming removed 1 base at V and 7 bases at J, with 20 bases between. In DNA, the CDR3 is TGTGCCAGCAGCTTAGAAGCGGCACACCGCCCGGGGGAGCAGTACTTC. Translating gives CASSLEAAHRPGEQYF.

The chain carries TRBV5-1 and TRBJ1-2; 9 positions agree with TRBD1. The CDR3 contains 15 residues. Germline CDR1 and CDR2: SGHRS and YFSETQ. V dropped 0 bases and J dropped 6; count of bases not matched to a gene: 6. In DNA form, the CDR3 reads TGCGCCAGCAGCTTGGAGACAGGGGGAGTTGATGGCTACACCTTC. This sequence encodes CASSLETGGVDGYTF. The full variable domain, in which reference TRBV5-1 and TRBJ1-2 provide the parts outside the CDR3, is KAGVTQTPRYLIKTRGQQVTLSCSPISGHRSVSWYQQTPGQGLQFLFEYFSETQRNKGNFPGRFSGRQFSNSRSEMNVSTLELGDSALYLCASSLETGGVDGYTFGSGTRLTVV.

CDR3 DNA sequence: TGTGCCAGTAGTCCCCGGGTAGCACACACCTACAATGAGCAGTTCTTC. Its protein is CASSPRVAHTYNEQFF. The genes are TRBV19 and TRBJ2-1; D remains unclear. Trimming removed 5 bases at V and 2 bases at J, with 16 bases between. CDR3 length: 16 amino acids. The germline CDR1 and CDR2 sequences are LNHDA and SQIVND (reference sequence).

J is TRBJ1-2 and V is TRBV11-3; D remains unclear. Trimming took off 0 bases at V and 5 bases at J, with 7 bases between the two ends. The CDR3 runs to 13 residues. Germline values: CDR1 SGHNT, CDR2 YENEEA. The CDR3 DNA follows: TGTGCCAGCAGCTTAGACGGAATTTATGGCTACACCTTC. Residues: CASSLDGIYGYTF.

This rearrangement joins TRBV7-8 to TRBJ2-7, with TRBD2 identical over 9 bases. The J segment lost 3 bases and the V segment lost 5 bases, leaving 8 bases of the junction unmatched. This CDR3 is built from 15 residues. CDR1 is SGHVS and CDR2 is FQNEAQ in the germline V gene. This CDR3 is CASSPRTSVYYEQYF. CDR3 in DNA: TGTGCCAGCAGCCCACGGACTAGCGTCTACTACGAGCAGTACTTC.

The chain recombines TRBV4-1 with TRBJ2-1; 10 bases line up with TRBD1. This CDR3 is built from 16 residues. The trim removed 2 bases at V and 6 bases at J, leaving 7 bases unmatched. Germline V CDR1 and CDR2: MGHRA, YSYEKL. CDR3 region: CASSQSRQGARNEQFF. In DNA form, the CDR3 reads TGCGCCAGCAGCCAATCCCGACAGGGGGCTCGCAATGAGCAGTTCTTC.

This clone came up once. V usage is TRBV18 and J usage is TRBJ2-3, with 11 bases lining up with TRBD2. With 6 bases clipped from V and 5 bases from J, the junction kept 16 bases outside the gene matches. The CDR3 sequence is 18 residues long. The germline V gene has CDR1 KGHSH and CDR2 LQKENI. The CDR3 DNA follows: TGTGCCAGCTCCCCTTTTTCCATACTAGCGGGAGTGAGAGATACGCAGTATTTT. Amino acid sequence: CASSPFSILAGVRDTQYF.

This chain links TRBV7-9 with TRBJ2-7; 8 bases match TRBD1. Germline V lookup: CDR1 SEHNR, CDR2 FQNEAQ (reference sequence). The CDR3 totals 14 residues. With 4 bases clipped from V and 2 bases from J, the junction kept 4 bases outside the gene matches. The CDR3 spells CASSSGGATYEQYF. CDR3 coding DNA: TGTGCCAGCAGCTCAGGGGGCGCGACCTACGAGCAGTACTTC.

V gene TRBV7-3 combines with J gene TRBJ1-1; D is possibly TRBD1 (5 bases). The CDR3 is 13 residues long. The V and J ends lost 3 bases and 3 bases respectively, with 8 bases between them. Germline V gene data show CDR1 as SGHTA and CDR2 as FQGTGA. In nucleotides, the CDR3 is TGTGCCAGCAGCTTGACGGGGGACACTGAAGCTTTCTTT. Translated: CASSLTGDTEAFF.

J is TRBJ2-7 and V is TRBV5-1; D is ambiguous. From germline, CDR1 is SGHRS and CDR2 YFSETQ. The CDR3 extends over 11 amino acids. Trimming pared 0 bases from V and 7 bases from J, leaving 5 bases between. The CDR3 DNA sequence: TGCGCCAGCAGCTTGGTCGGAGAGCAGTACTTC. Translating gives CASSLVGEQYF.